Following are 2 T cell receptor beta chains from one sample sequenced in a study of blood T cells in healthy people across ages. Primed by a sample-barcoded 5' primer and a J-beta primer mix, a second PCR proceeded for 7 to 11 cycles. Each CDR3 protein is one row after TCRdb ran MiXCR on the 5' RACE reads. Of over 700,000 distinct CDR3 sequences detected, about 55% appear once; the ten largest clones hold roughly 37%. The source material was blood. The origin of the receptors is a man older than 75 in good health.

This clonotype turned up a few times. The chain has TRBV9 and TRBJ2-1; 8 bases match TRBD2. V gave up 0 bases and J gave up 7 bases; unmatched junction bases: 9. The CDR3 is 16 residues long. Per the germline V gene, CDR1 is SGDLS and CDR2 is YYNGEE. As DNA, the CDR3 is TGTGCCAGCAGCGTAGACGCAGGGACTAGAGGGAATGAGCAGTTCTTC. This encodes CASSVDAGTRGNEQFF.

This clonotype was seen a few times. The chain links TRBV20-1 to TRBJ2-7; TRBD1 might be the D (5 bases). The CDR3 has 13 amino acids. From germline, CDR1 is DFQATT and CDR2 SNEGSKA (reference sequence). CDR3: CSGGAGNSYEQYF. CDR3 coding DNA: TGCAGCGGTGGGGCCGGCAACTCCTACGAGCAGTACTTC.